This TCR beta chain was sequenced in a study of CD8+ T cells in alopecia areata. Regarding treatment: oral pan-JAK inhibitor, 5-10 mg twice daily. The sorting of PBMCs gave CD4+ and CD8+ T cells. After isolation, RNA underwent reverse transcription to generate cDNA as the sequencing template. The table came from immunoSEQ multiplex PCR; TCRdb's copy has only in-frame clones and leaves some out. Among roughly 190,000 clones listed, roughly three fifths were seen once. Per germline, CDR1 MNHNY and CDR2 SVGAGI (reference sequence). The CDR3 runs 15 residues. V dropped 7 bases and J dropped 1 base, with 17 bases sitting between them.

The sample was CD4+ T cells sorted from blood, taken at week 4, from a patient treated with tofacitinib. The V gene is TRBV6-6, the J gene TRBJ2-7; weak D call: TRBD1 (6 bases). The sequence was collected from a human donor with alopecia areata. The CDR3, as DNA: TGTGCCAGCACTCCCCCAGGGGATAGGTCCTACGAGCAGTACTTC. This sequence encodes CASTPPGDRSYEQYF.